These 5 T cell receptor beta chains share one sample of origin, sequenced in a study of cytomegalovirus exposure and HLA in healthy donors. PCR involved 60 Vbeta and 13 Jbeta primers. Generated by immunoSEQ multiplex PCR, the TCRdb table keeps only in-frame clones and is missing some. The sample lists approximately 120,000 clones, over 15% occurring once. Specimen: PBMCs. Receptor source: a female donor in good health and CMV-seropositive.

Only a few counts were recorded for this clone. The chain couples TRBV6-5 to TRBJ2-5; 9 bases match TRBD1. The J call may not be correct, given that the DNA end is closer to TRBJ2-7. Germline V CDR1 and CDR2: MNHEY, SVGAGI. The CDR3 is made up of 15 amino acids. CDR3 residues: CASSYYRTGVYEQYF. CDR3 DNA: TGTGCCAGCAGTTACTACAGGACAGGGGTCTACGAGCAGTACTTC.

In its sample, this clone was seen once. CDR3: CASRNPGTSIHEQYF. Written as DNA, the CDR3 is TGTGCCAGCAGGAACCCCGGGACTAGTATCCACGAGCAGTACTTC. The V call is TRBV28, the J call TRBJ2-7, with 8 bases fitting TRBD2. The CDR3 sequence is 15 residues long. Unmatched junction bases numbered 12, after V lost 6 bases and J lost 5 bases. Germline-derived CDR1 and CDR2 are MDHEN and SYDVKM.

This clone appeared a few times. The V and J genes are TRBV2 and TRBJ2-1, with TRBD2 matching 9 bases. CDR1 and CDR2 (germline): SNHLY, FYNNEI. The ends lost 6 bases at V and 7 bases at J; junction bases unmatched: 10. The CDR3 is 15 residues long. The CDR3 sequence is CASRAGLAFLNEQFF. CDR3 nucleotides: TGTGCCAGCAGAGCGGGACTAGCATTTTTGAATGAGCAGTTCTTC. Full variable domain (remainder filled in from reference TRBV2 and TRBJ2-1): EPEVTQTPSHQVTQMGQEVILRCVPISNHLYFYWYRQILGQKVEFLVSFYNNEISEKSEIFDDQFSVERPDGSNFTLKIRSTKLEDSAMYFCASRAGLAFLNEQFFGPGTRLTVL.

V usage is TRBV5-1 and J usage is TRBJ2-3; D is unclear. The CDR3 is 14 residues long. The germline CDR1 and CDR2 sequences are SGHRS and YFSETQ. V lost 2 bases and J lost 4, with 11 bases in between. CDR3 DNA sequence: TGCGCCAGCAGCTTACCCTATCAGGCAGATACGCAGTATTTT. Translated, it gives CASSLPYQADTQYF.

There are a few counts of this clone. CDR3 region: CASRYLLQEGTQYF. The CDR3, as DNA: TGTGCCAGCAGGTACCTCCTTCAGGAAGGGACCCAGTACTTC. The rearrangement uses TRBV7-8 and TRBJ2-5; D is ambiguous. The CDR3 loop spans 14 amino acids. Trimming removed 6 bases from V and 7 bases from J, with 18 bases in between. Germline assignment: CDR1 SGHVS and CDR2 FQNEAQ.